The present entry profiles one T cell receptor beta chain with its context. These data originate in a study of blood T cell repertoires in COVID-19. In the study overall: Samples came from the United States, Italy and Spain, spanning acute and convalescent COVID-19.

Per the study methods: By means of reference gene primer amplification, nucleated cell counts were estimated. Clones were sequenced by immunoSEQ multiplex PCR, and TCRdb holds only the in-frame ones, with some missing. The V and J calls and clone size come from that table; D and trimming were worked out from the DNA. The sample yields over 200,000 clones, 87% seen once. V dropped 2 bases and J dropped 2 bases, with 9 bases sitting between them. Germline-derived CDR1 and CDR2 are SGHTA and FQGNSA. The CDR3 extends over 14 amino acids. The rearrangement joins TRBV7-2 to TRBJ1-2; no clear D gene. The material sequenced was peripheral blood. This TCR was recovered from a man aged 55 to 69 who had recovered from COVID-19. CDR3 nucleotide sequence: TGTGCCAGCAGCTTAAATGCGCAAAACTATGGCTACACCTTC. It translates to CASSLNAQNYGYTF. The whole variable domain, remainder taken from reference TRBV7-2 and TRBJ1-2, is GAGVSQSPSNKVTEKGKDVELRCDPISGHTALYWYRQSLGQGLEFLIYFQGNSAPDKSGLPSDRFSAERTGGSVSTLTIQRTQQEDSAVYLCASSLNAQNYGYTFGSGTRLTVV.